Following are 13 T cell receptor beta chains from one sample sequenced in a study of blood T cell repertoires in COVID-19. Sequencing used immunoSEQ multiplex PCR; TCRdb keeps in-frame clones, though not all of them. The sample records approximately 140,000 clones, around 84% being singletons. The sequenced sample was peripheral blood. The source is a human donor in a cohort sampled during active COVID-19.

This clone was observed a single time. V gene TRBV6-5 combines with J gene TRBJ1-1; 10 bases are shared with TRBD1. The CDR3 is made up of 15 amino acids. From germline, CDR1 is MNHEY and CDR2 SVGAGI. V lost 6 bases and J lost 1; bases outside the gene matches: 5. The CDR3 loop reads CASRGDRGWNTEAFF. CDR3 sequence (DNA): TGTGCCAGCAGGGGGGACAGGGGTTGGAACACTGAAGCTTTCTTT.

About this clone itself: Other DNA sequences from this sample encode an identical CDR3 as well. This chain uses TRBV6-5 with TRBJ1-1, with 8 nucleotides matching TRBD1. The V gene end was trimmed by 2 bases and the J gene end by 11 bases; junction bases not matched to a gene: 4. Germline V gene data show CDR1 as MNHEY and CDR2 as SVGAGI. This CDR3 is 12 amino acids long. The CDR3 spells CASSYPQGGAFF. CDR3 in DNA: TGTGCCAGCAGTTACCCACAGGGGGGCGCTTTCTTT.

The rearrangement joins TRBV9 to TRBJ2-3, with 11 bases lining up with TRBD2. Germline CDR1 reads SGDLS; CDR2 reads YYNGEE. V trimming: 4 bases; J trimming: 5 bases; junction bases outside the gene matches: 9. This CDR3 region has 16 residues. Here the CDR3 reads CASSTAPSGGKDTQYF. Here the CDR3 DNA reads TGTGCCAGCAGCACAGCACCTAGCGGGGGGAAAGATACGCAGTATTTT. The variable domain in full, with the rest retrieved from reference TRBV9 and TRBJ2-3, is DSGVTQTPKHLITATGQRVTLRCSPRSGDLSVYWYQQSLDQGLQFLIQYYNGEERAKGNILERFSAQQFPDLHSELNLSSLELGDSALYFCASSTAPSGGKDTQYFGPGTRLTVL.

This rearrangement joins TRBV30 to TRBJ2-1; no firm D call. The CDR3 totals 15 residues. Trimming removed 2 bases at V and 0 bases at J, with 11 bases between. The germline V gene encodes CDR1 GTSNPN and CDR2 SVGIG (reference sequence). The CDR3 nucleotides read TGTGCCTGGAGTAACAGAGAAAGCTCCTACAATGAGCAGTTCTTC. As protein: CAWSNRESSYNEQFF.

This clone was seen a handful of times. This chain links TRBV11-2 with TRBJ2-7, with a possible D match to TRBD2 (7 bases). Germline V gene lookup returns CDR1 SGHAT and CDR2 FQNNGV. V shed 3 bases and J shed 5 bases, with 11 bases lying between them. The CDR3 consists of 13 residues. The CDR3 is CASSLPGGHEQYF. The CDR3 DNA sequence: TGTGCCAGCAGCTTGCCGGGGGGCCACGAGCAGTACTTC.

The genes are TRBV6-2 or TRBV6-3 and TRBJ1-2; TRBD1 is a possible D gene (5 bases). V shed 2 bases and J shed 3 bases, with 13 bases lying between them. The CDR3 is made up of 15 amino acids. From germline, CDR1 is MNHEY and CDR2 SVGEGT. CDR3 sequence: CASSYGAGQDYGYTF. CDR3 DNA sequence: TGTGCCAGCAGTTACGGGGCGGGGCAAGACTATGGCTACACCTTC.

This clone occurred a few times. The chain has TRBV9 and TRBJ2-3, with 10 bases that match TRBD1. There are 16 residues in the CDR3. Losses at the gene ends were 3 bases for V and 1 base for J; bases not matched to a gene: 5. The germline CDR1 and CDR2 sequences are SGDLS and YYNGEE. The CDR3 sequence is CASSATGQGRTDTQYF. Here the CDR3 DNA reads TGTGCCAGCAGCGCCACGGGACAGGGGCGCACAGATACGCAGTATTTT.

The V and J genes are TRBV7-3 and TRBJ2-3; D may be TRBD2 (5 bases). This CDR3 has 14 residues. Between the trimmed V and J ends, which lost 5 bases and 3 bases, there was a span of 12 bases. Germline V lookup: CDR1 SGHTA, CDR2 FQGTGA. The DNA of the CDR3 is TGTGCCAGCAGCCCTGGGAGTGGGACAGATACGCAGTATTTT. Its translation is CASSPGSGTDTQYF.

A note on this clone: In the same sample, other DNA sequences code for this CDR3. The chain uses TRBV15 and TRBJ2-7; D possibly corresponds to TRBD2 (5 bases). CDR1 is LNHNV and CDR2 is YYDKDF in the germline V gene (reference sequence). Trimming took 0 bases from V and 1 from J, leaving 10 bases between them. This CDR3 contains 15 residues. CDR3 region: CATSRDPRGSYEQYF. The CDR3 region has the DNA TGTGCCACCAGCAGAGACCCCCGGGGATCCTACGAGCAGTACTTC. Full variable domain (outside the CDR3, taken from reference TRBV15 and TRBJ2-7): DAMVIQNPRYQVTQFGKPVTLSCSQTLNHNVMYWYQQKSSQAPKLLFHYYDKDFNNEADTPDNFQSRRPNTSFCFLDIRSPGLGDTAMYLCATSRDPRGSYEQYFGPGTRLTVT.

This chain links TRBV3-1 (or the pseudogene TRBV3-2) with TRBJ1-3; D is perhaps TRBD1 (6 bases). V was shortened by 0 bases and J by 2 bases, with 11 bases between the two germline ends. The CDR3 runs 16 residues. Germline-derived CDR1 and CDR2 are LGHDT and YNNKEL (reference sequence). The CDR3 sequence: CASSQDQAGAGNTIYF. CDR3 DNA: TGTGCCAGCAGCCAAGATCAGGCAGGGGCTGGAAACACCATATATTTT.

The genes are TRBV9 and TRBJ2-5; 9 bases map to TRBD2. This CDR3 is built from 14 residues. The V and J ends lost 3 bases and 2 bases, in that order; junction bases with no gene match: 2. Germline V lookup: CDR1 SGDLS, CDR2 YYNGEE. For the CDR3, the DNA is TGTGCCAGCAGCGCTAGCGGGGTTCAAGAGACCCAGTACTTC. It translates to CASSASGVQETQYF. Using reference TRBV9 and TRBJ2-5 for the parts outside the CDR3, the full variable domain is DSGVTQTPKHLITATGQRVTLRCSPRSGDLSVYWYQQSLDQGLQFLIQYYNGEERAKGNILERFSAQQFPDLHSELNLSSLELGDSALYFCASSASGVQETQYFGPGTRLLVL.

The chain joins TRBV19 to TRBJ1-3; TRBD1 matches at 8 bases. CDR3 size: 17 residues. Trimming removed 4 bases from V and 0 bases from J; junction bases left unmatched: 8. The V gene's germline CDR1 is LNHDA and CDR2 SQIVND (reference sequence). CDR3: CASSTSRDRNSGNTIYF. CDR3 in DNA: TGTGCCAGTAGTACTAGTCGGGACAGGAACTCTGGAAACACCATATATTTT.

The V gene is TRBV7-2, the J gene TRBJ1-4; TRBD1 aligns across 7 bases. The germline CDR1 and CDR2 sequences are SGHTA and FQGNSA. The length of the CDR3 is 17 residues. The ends lost 5 bases at V and 0 bases at J; junction bases unmatched: 9. CDR3 coding DNA: TGTGCCAGCAGCCGTAGGACAGGCTGGGCAACTAATGAAAAACTGTTTTTT. It translates to CASSRRTGWATNEKLFF.